This T cell receptor (beta chain) was identified in a study of T cells after yellow fever vaccination. Study conclusions and caveats: From the bulk population, abundant clonotypes could contaminate and appear within FACS-sorted repertoires. When the response was secondary, it was weaker but reached its peak faster, day 5 versus 15.

Only a few counts were recorded for this clonotype. Its specificity is unknown. The V end was cut by 2 bases, the J end by 3 bases, with 14 bases between. The CDR3 consists of 14 residues. Germline loops: CDR1 SQVTM, CDR2 ANQGSEA. 5'RACE template switching added a universal primer site and UMIs to TCR cDNA. TCRdb re-called the 5' RACE reads through MiXCR, storing one row per CDR3 protein. The sample consists of hundreds of thousands of distinct CDR3 sequences, around 19% of them appearing once. This clonotype was sampled from a young man who received the YFV17D yellow fever vaccine. The chain combines TRBV29-1 with TRBJ2-7; D unclear. Material: PBMCs, obtained before the yellow fever booster vaccination. Here the CDR3 reads CSVETRAPDYEQYF. The CDR3 DNA is TGCAGCGTTGAAACACGTGCTCCTGACTACGAGCAGTACTTC.